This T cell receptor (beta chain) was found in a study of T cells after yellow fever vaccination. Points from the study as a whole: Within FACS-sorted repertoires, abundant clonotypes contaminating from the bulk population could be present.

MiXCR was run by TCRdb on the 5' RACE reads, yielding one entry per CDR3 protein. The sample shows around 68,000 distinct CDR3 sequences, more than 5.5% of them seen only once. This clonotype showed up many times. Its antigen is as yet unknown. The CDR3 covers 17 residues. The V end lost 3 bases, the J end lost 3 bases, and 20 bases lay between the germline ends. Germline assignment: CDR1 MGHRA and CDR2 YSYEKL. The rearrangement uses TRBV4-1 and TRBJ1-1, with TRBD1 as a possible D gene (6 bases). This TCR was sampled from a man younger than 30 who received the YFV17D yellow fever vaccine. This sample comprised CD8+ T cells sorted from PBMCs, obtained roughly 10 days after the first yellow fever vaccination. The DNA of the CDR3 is TGCGCCAGCAGCCATTTTTTACGGGGGGCTATCGACACTGAAGCTTTCTTT. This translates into CASSHFLRGAIDTEAFF.